The entry below gives a single T cell receptor (beta chain) sequence along with its context. Its specificity is unknown. Trimming left V 6 bases short and J 10 bases short, with 18 bases between. This CDR3 has 13 amino acids. CDR3-region Arm-PCR and iRepertoire HTBI primers produced the TCR beta libraries. TCRdb re-called the multiplex PCR reads through MiXCR, storing one row per CDR3 protein. Of 400,000 to 500,000 distinct CDR3 sequences in the sample, roughly 15% were seen once. Noted time point: newly diagnosed GD, antithyroid drugs for less than 3 months. Construction of the TCR library relied on RNA isolated from PBMCs. As a group, patients came from one endocrinology department in Xi'an, China. This record belongs to a study of regulatory T cells in long-lasting Graves disease. General study findings and limits: For persistent Graves' patients, TCR diversity was lower than for newly diagnosed ones.

The same data also contributed to another study, on T cells in Graves' hyperthyroidism and ophthalmopathy. That work contributes: Criteria for exclusion of patients were uncontrolled infection, other autoimmune disease, pregnancy or lactation. Initially, a first-round RT-PCR of the TCR CDR3 employed the HTBI primer set.

The sequence derives from a woman between 18 and 30 years old with Graves disease. Sequencing used peripheral blood mononuclear cells (PBMCs), obtained at new diagnosis, from a patient treated with antithyroid drugs. The chain combines TRBV12-3 or TRBV12-4 with TRBJ1-1; D might be TRBD1 (5 bases). CDR3 DNA sequence: TGTGCCAGCAGCCCCCAAAGGGGTCTAAGAGCTTTCTTT. Translation gives CASSPQRGLRAFF.